This T cell receptor beta chain was found in a study of long-term antiretroviral therapy in people with HIV. Overall study: By about a decade, the earliest samples predate the 2015 immediate-ART recommendation.

This was the immunoSEQ v3.0 assay at survey level. The protocol was immunoSEQ multiplex PCR, while the TCRdb copy is restricted to in-frame clones and leaves out a portion. The sample lists about 27,000 clones, roughly 82% occurring once. Whole-study findings and limits: HIV repertoires showed narrower CDR3 length ranges than controls.

Concerning this clone: The antigen is unknown.

V was clipped by 0 bases and J by 2 bases, with 9 bases between them. The germline CDR1 and CDR2 sequences are SGHRS and YFSETQ. The CDR3 loop spans 14 amino acids. Each HIV-infected participant was given treatment in the United States. The specimen was unsorted PBMCs, collected 0.8 years before starting antiretroviral therapy. The chain couples TRBV5-1 to TRBJ2-7; D gene ambiguous. The TCR originated in a man aged 18 to 29 with HIV. The CDR3 DNA reads TGCGCCAGCAGCTTGGAACCAGGTACCTACGAGCAGTACTTC. Translation: CASSLEPGTYEQYF.